The sequence of this TCR beta chain was determined in a study of molecular identifiers for immune sequencing clone quantification. Background on the study: Four of five splits of RNA from approximately 22,000 or 94,000 naive CD8 cells were sequenced in replicates. Study-wide results and limits: Clones exceeding 20 RNA copies carried over 98% of effector molecules but under 1% of naive-cell molecules.

TCRdb reprocessed the PCR reads with MiXCR, giving one entry per CDR3 protein. This table holds some 650,000 distinct CDR3 sequences, about 20% found once. Each library that profiled naive CD8 cells came from around 20,000 to 1,000,000 sorted cells with 10%, 30% or 50% RNA. A CD8+CD4-CCR7+CD45RA+ phenotype served as the sorting definition for naive CD8 T cells. This clonotype occurred many times. Its matching antigen is unknown. The V gene's germline CDR1 is LNHDA and CDR2 SQIVND (reference sequence). There are 17 residues in the CDR3. Trimming shortened V by 5 bases and J by 1 base, and 17 bases separated the two germline ends.

The receptor's source is a human donor in good health. Some libraries in this study had Jurkat cell RNA spiked in. The V and J genes are TRBV19 and TRBJ2-2, with D tentatively TRBD1 (6 bases). The sequenced sample was naive CD8+ T cells from blood, with Jurkat cell RNA spiked in. Subset reported: FACS-sorted CD8+CD4-CCR7+CD45RA+ naive T cells. The CDR3 region has the DNA TGTGCCAGTAGTGCACCAAGGACAGCAATGAACACCGGGGAGCTGTTTTTT. It yields the protein CASSAPRTAMNTGELFF. The variable domain in full, completed from reference TRBV19 and TRBJ2-2, reads DGGITQSPKYLFRKEGQNVTLSCEQNLNHDAMYWYRQDPGQGLRLIYYSQIVNDFQKGDIAEGYSVSREKKESFPLTVTSAQKNPTAFYLCASSAPRTAMNTGELFFGEGSRLTVL.